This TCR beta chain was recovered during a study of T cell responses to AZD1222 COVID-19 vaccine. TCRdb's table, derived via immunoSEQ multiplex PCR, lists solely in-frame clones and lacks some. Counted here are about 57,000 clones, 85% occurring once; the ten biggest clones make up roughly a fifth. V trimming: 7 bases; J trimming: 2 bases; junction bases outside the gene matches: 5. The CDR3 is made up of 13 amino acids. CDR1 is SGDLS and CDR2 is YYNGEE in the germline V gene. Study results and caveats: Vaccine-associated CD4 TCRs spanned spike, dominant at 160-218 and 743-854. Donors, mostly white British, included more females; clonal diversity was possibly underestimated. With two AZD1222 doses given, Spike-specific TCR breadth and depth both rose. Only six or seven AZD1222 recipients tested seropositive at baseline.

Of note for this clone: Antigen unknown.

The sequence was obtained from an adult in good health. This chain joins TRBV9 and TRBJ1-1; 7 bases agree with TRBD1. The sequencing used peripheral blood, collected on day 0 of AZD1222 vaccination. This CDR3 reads CASGNRGNTEAFF. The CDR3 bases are TGTGCCAGCGGAAACAGGGGAAACACTGAAGCTTTCTTT.